This T cell receptor beta chain was captured by sequencing in a study of PD-1 blockade in classical Hodgkin lymphoma. Regarding the study as a whole: Compared with healthy donors, newly diagnosed patients reportedly showed lower baseline TCR diversity.

Sequencing used immunoSEQ multiplex PCR; TCRdb keeps in-frame clones, though not all of them. Of fewer than 65,000 clones listed, 80% to 90% are singletons. This clone was observed once. Antigen: not known. Between the trimmed V and J ends, which lost 0 bases and 7 bases, there was a span of 9 bases. Germline V CDR1 and CDR2: MGHRA, YSYEKL. CDR3 length equals 13 residues. Every patient was affected by relapse after autologous stem cell transplantation, while exposure to brentuximab vedotin was not uniform. Complete response, partial response or progressive disease made up the best responses. The material was peripheral blood mononuclear cells (PBMCs), obtained at baseline. The V and J genes are TRBV4-1 and TRBJ2-5; unclear D gene. This clonotype was sampled from a human donor with classical Hodgkin lymphoma. CDR3 in DNA: TGCGCCAGCAGCCAAGATCTGGATGGGACCCAGTACTTC. It codes for CASSQDLDGTQYF.